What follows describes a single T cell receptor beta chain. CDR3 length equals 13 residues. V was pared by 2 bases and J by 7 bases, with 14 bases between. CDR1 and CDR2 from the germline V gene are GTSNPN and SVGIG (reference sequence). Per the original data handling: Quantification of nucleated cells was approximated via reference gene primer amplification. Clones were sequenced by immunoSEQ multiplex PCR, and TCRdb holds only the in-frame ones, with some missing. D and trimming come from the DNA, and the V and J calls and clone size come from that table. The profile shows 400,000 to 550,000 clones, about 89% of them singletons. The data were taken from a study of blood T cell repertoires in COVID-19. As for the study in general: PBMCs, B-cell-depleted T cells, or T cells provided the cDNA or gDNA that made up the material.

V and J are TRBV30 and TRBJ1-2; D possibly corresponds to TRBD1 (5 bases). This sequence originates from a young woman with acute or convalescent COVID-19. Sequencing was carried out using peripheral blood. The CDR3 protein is CAWSIQTGSGYTF. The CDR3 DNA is TGTGCCTGGAGTATCCAAACAGGTTCTGGCTACACCTTC.